This entry concerns a single T cell receptor (beta chain). As yet, its antigen is unknown. These data originate in a study of post-analysis software for immune sequencing data. Study-wide context: There were relapsing-remitting, secondary progressive and progressive-relapsing multiple sclerosis among the disease courses included. Study findings and constraints: Patients carried several TRBV segments more frequently than controls did, and TRBV5-6, TRBV5-1 and TRBV20-1 were among them. Samples made in the same batch grouped tightly together by F measure.

CDR3 size: 15 residues. Trimming removed 0 bases from V and 4 bases from J; junction bases left unmatched: 0. CDR1 and CDR2 from the germline V gene are LGHDT and YNNKEL (reference sequence). Sequencing libraries made from TCR beta cDNA carried unique molecular identifiers. Using its own MiXCR run on the PCR reads, TCRdb lists one record per CDR3 protein. The table lists roughly 150,000 distinct CDR3 sequences, under 40% of them singletons. Here the sequenced sample was blood, taken after autologous hematopoietic stem cell transplantation. The TCR originated in a girl aged 5-17 years with multiple sclerosis. The rearrangement uses TRBV3-1 and TRBJ2-7; 13 nucleotides line up with TRBD2. The DNA for the CDR3 is TGTGCCAGCAGCCAAGAGACTAGCGGGAGGTACGAGCAGTACTTC. Its protein product is CASSQETSGRYEQYF.